Below, 23 T cell receptor beta chains from the same sample are listed, as sequenced in a study of OX40 agonist ivuxolimab in advanced cancers. Receptor amplification or capture employed the immunoSEQ multiplex PCR assay. This immuneACCESS table, as held by TCRdb, lists in-frame sequences with V and J called but not all clones. Of the missing ones, under half trace to an unresolved V gene in checked studies; the others have no known cause. The sample includes tens of thousands of clones, with more than 85% observed a single time. 0.55% to 0.7% of the sample lies in the top ten. The starting material was CD4+ or CD8+ T cells sorted from blood, obtained in a trial of the OX40 agonist ivuxolimab. These receptors originate from an adult with an advanced solid tumor such as melanoma, head and neck, liver or kidney cancer.

V usage is TRBV6-1 and J usage is TRBJ1-6; 7 bases are shared with TRBD1. V trimming: 11 bases; J trimming: 4 bases; junction bases outside the gene matches: 5. The CDR3 spans 13 residues. The germline gives CDR1 MNHNS, CDR2 SASEGT. The CDR3 here is CAGQTGYNSPLHF. CDR3 DNA: TGTGCCGGCCAGACAGGGTATAATTCACCCCTCCACTTT.

The chain is built from TRBV19 and TRBJ2-6, with unresolved D. CDR1 and CDR2 from the germline V gene are LNHDA and SQIVND (reference sequence). Trimming left V 7 bases short and J 0 bases short, with 19 bases between. The CDR3 length is 18 residues. In nucleotides, the CDR3 is TGTGCCAGTACCCGCAAGACTCCGGATAACTCTGGGGCCAACGTCCTGACTTTC. Amino acid sequence: CASTRKTPDNSGANVLTF.

The rearrangement joins TRBV15 to TRBJ2-1; D is perhaps TRBD2 (5 bases). The CDR3 covers 15 residues. Germline V gene data show CDR1 as LNHNV and CDR2 as YYDKDF (reference sequence). The V end lost 6 bases, the J end lost 2 bases, and 14 bases lay between the germline ends. CDR3 protein: CATSYGLPTYNEQFF. The CDR3 coding sequence is TGTGCCACCAGTTATGGACTGCCCACCTACAATGAGCAGTTCTTC.

This clone was detected only a few times. The V and J genes are TRBV5-5 and TRBJ2-1; possible D gene TRBD2, 6 bases. This CDR3 has 14 amino acids. V was pared by 1 base and J by 10 bases, with 15 bases between. The germline V gene encodes CDR1 SGHKS and CDR2 YYEKEE (reference sequence). The CDR3 region has the DNA TGTGCCAGCAGCTTGCAAGGGACTTCTGGGGAGCAGTTCTTC. Amino acid sequence: CASSLQGTSGEQFF. Complete variable domain (other parts from reference TRBV5-5 and TRBJ2-1): DAGVTQSPTHLIKTRGQQVTLRCSPISGHKSVSWYQQVLGQGPQFIFQYYEKEERGRGNFPDRFSARQFPNYSSELNVNALLLGDSALYLCASSLQGTSGEQFFGPGTRLTVL.

The rearrangement joins TRBV6-6 to TRBJ1-5, with D possibly being TRBD1 (5 bases). V was shortened by 5 bases and J by 9 bases, with 17 bases between the two germline ends. CDR1 and CDR2 (germline): MNHNY, SVGAGI (reference sequence). This CDR3 is 14 amino acids long. The CDR3 nucleotides read TGTGCCAGCAGTACTACAGGAGCTCTCGTGCCCCAGCATTTT. Residues: CASSTTGALVPQHF.

The rearrangement uses TRBV5-1 and TRBJ2-1; 11 bases match TRBD2. The germline V gene has CDR1 SGHRS and CDR2 YFSETQ. With 2 bases clipped from V and 6 bases from J, the junction kept 13 bases outside the gene matches. The CDR3 runs 18 residues. Here the CDR3 DNA reads TGCGCCAGCAGCTTTTTACCGGGCCTTAGCGGGAGGGGCAATGAGCAGTTCTTC. Encoded protein: CASSFLPGLSGRGNEQFF.

The J gene is TRBJ1-1, the V gene TRBV5-6; D gene uncertain. Germline V gene data show CDR1 as SGHDT and CDR2 as YYEEEE. V lost 1 base and J 1 base, leaving 8 bases between the germline ends. This CDR3 is 14 amino acids long. CDR3 in amino acids: CASSLILKNTEAFF. CDR3 DNA: TGTGCCAGCAGCTTGATCTTAAAGAACACTGAAGCTTTCTTT. Filled out from reference TRBV5-6 and TRBJ1-1, the complete variable domain reads DAGVTQSPTHLIKTRGQQVTLRCSPKSGHDTVSWYQQALGQGPQFIFQYYEEEERQRGNFPDRFSGHQFPNYSSELNVNALLLGDSALYLCASSLILKNTEAFFGQGTRLTVV.

This chain links TRBV6-5 with TRBJ1-2; tentatively, D is TRBD1 (6 bases). The V end was cut by 5 bases, the J end by 5 bases, with 12 bases between. This CDR3 comprises 13 residues. The germline CDR1 and CDR2 sequences are MNHEY and SVGAGI. In DNA form, the CDR3 reads TGTGCCAGCAGTCCCGGACAGCGATATGGCTACACCTTC. Its protein is CASSPGQRYGYTF.

The CDR3 spells CASRVQGTGTGELFF. CDR3 sequence (DNA): TGTGCCAGCAGGGTACAGGGTACCGGCACCGGGGAGCTGTTTTTT. V and J are TRBV7-2 and TRBJ2-2; tentatively, D is TRBD1 (6 bases). V dropped 6 bases and J dropped 4 bases, with 15 bases sitting between them. CDR1 and CDR2 (germline): SGHTA, FQGNSA. This CDR3 contains 15 residues. Looking up the rest from reference TRBV7-2 and TRBJ2-2 gives the full variable domain: GAGVSQSPSNKVTEKGKDVELRCDPISGHTALYWYRQSLGQGLEFLIYFQGNSAPDKSGLPSDRFSAERTGGSVSTLTIQRTQQEDSAVYLCASRVQGTGTGELFFGEGSRLTVL.

As for this clone: The sample holds other DNA sequences that translate to the same CDR3. The gene calls are TRBV6-5 and TRBJ2-7; D call uncertain. The CDR3 totals 14 residues. From germline, CDR1 is MNHEY and CDR2 SVGAGI. The V gene lost 0 bases and the J gene lost 0 bases, with 6 bases spanning the gap. The CDR3 region is CASSYSVLSYEQYF. The CDR3, as DNA: TGTGCCAGCAGTTACTCGGTTCTCTCCTACGAGCAGTACTTC.

This chain uses TRBV15 with TRBJ2-7; 10 nucleotides agree with TRBD1. Germline V gene lookup returns CDR1 LNHNV and CDR2 YYDKDF (reference sequence). The trim removed 3 bases at V and 4 bases at J, leaving 9 bases unmatched. This CDR3 has 16 residues. The CDR3: CATSRTSGTGVYEQYF. DNA of the CDR3: TGTGCCACCAGCAGGACCTCCGGGACAGGGGTTTACGAGCAGTACTTC.

The J gene is TRBJ2-1, the V gene TRBV11-3; possibly TRBD1 for D (6 bases). Germline CDR1 reads SGHNT; CDR2 reads YENEEA. The germline V and J ends were trimmed by 3 bases and 2 bases, with 14 bases remaining between them. There are 16 residues in the CDR3. The DNA of the CDR3 is TGTGCCAGCAGCTTGCACGGGACATACCCCTACAATGAGCAGTTCTTC. Translation: CASSLHGTYPYNEQFF.

The chain joins TRBV5-1 to TRBJ1-4; the match to TRBD1 covers 7 bases. This CDR3 is built from 14 residues. Trimming removed 2 bases from V and 8 bases from J; junction bases left unmatched: 6. CDR1 is SGHRS, CDR2 YFSETQ, per germline. The CDR3 reads CASSFFGGQEKLFF. CDR3 DNA sequence: TGCGCCAGCAGCTTTTTTGGGGGACAGGAAAAACTGTTTTTT. Variable domain in full (rest from reference TRBV5-1 and TRBJ1-4): KAGVTQTPRYLIKTRGQQVTLSCSPISGHRSVSWYQQTPGQGLQFLFEYFSETQRNKGNFPGRFSGRQFSNSRSEMNVSTLELGDSALYLCASSFFGGQEKLFFGSGTQLSVL.

The chain couples TRBV6-4 to TRBJ2-1, with 8 positions matching TRBD1. This CDR3 region has 14 residues. Germline CDR1 and CDR2: MRHNA and SNTAGT. The J segment lost 7 bases and the V segment lost 5 bases, leaving 7 bases of the junction unmatched. The CDR3 DNA sequence: TGTGCCAGCAGTCTTCAGGGGGCAGCTAATGAGCAGTTCTTC. Protein: CASSLQGAANEQFF.

This clone is a singleton in its sample. Other DNA sequences of this sample code for an identical CDR3. V and J are TRBV9 and TRBJ2-3, with 7 bases matching TRBD2. The V segment lost 2 bases and the J segment 9 bases; nucleotides outside the gene matches: 12. In germline, CDR1 is SGDLS, CDR2 YYNGEE. This CDR3 has 15 amino acids. The DNA for the CDR3 is TGTGCCAGCAGCGTGGGCTGGGACTATCTTTCAACGCAGTATTTT. This gives the protein CASSVGWDYLSTQYF. The whole variable domain, filled in from reference TRBV9 and TRBJ2-3, reads DSGVTQTPKHLITATGQRVTLRCSPRSGDLSVYWYQQSLDQGLQFLIQYYNGEERAKGNILERFSAQQFPDLHSELNLSSLELGDSALYFCASSVGWDYLSTQYFGPGTRLTVL.

This chain uses TRBV28 with TRBJ2-7, with 7 bases identical to TRBD1. Trimming took 6 bases from V and 4 from J; bases not matched to a gene: 12. The CDR3 sequence is 15 residues long. Germline V gene data show CDR1 as MDHEN and CDR2 as SYDVKM. In DNA form, the CDR3 reads TGTGCCAGCAGGACTGCAGGGACAGAAAAATACGAGCAGTACTTC. As protein: CASRTAGTEKYEQYF.

J is TRBJ2-1 and V is TRBV7-2; 10 bases agree with TRBD1. V lost 1 base to trimming and J lost 7 bases; unmatched junction nucleotides: 1. The CDR3 length is 14 residues. The germline V gene encodes CDR1 SGHTA and CDR2 FQGNSA. The DNA of the CDR3 is TGTGCCAGCAGCTTAGTGGGACAGGGGAATGAGCAGTTCTTC. As protein: CASSLVGQGNEQFF. Together with reference TRBV7-2 and TRBJ2-1, the CDR3 gives the full variable domain: GAGVSQSPSNKVTEKGKDVELRCDPISGHTALYWYRQSLGQGLEFLIYFQGNSAPDKSGLPSDRFSAERTGGSVSTLTIQRTQQEDSAVYLCASSLVGQGNEQFFGPGTRLTVL.

The rearrangement joins TRBV2 to TRBJ1-2, with 7 bases aligning to TRBD1. Germline V gene data show CDR1 as SNHLY and CDR2 as FYNNEI. The CDR3 has 14 amino acids. V was pared by 7 bases and J by 2 bases, with 7 bases of the junction left unmatched. For the CDR3, the DNA is TGTGCCAGCAAGGGGACAGAATCGAACTATGGCTACACCTTC. This encodes CASKGTESNYGYTF.

In its sample, this clone was seen once. CDR3 sequence reads: CASSRQGSGYTF. The DNA for the CDR3 is TGTGCCAGCAGCCGACAGGGCAGCGGCTACACCTTC. The chain employs TRBV6-6 and TRBJ1-2, with 7 bases fitting TRBD1. CDR3 length equals 12 residues. Unmatched junction bases numbered 6, after V lost 6 bases and J lost 8 bases. CDR1 MNHNY and CDR2 SVGAGI come from the germline V gene (reference sequence).

The rearrangement joins TRBV5-5 to TRBJ1-3; D gene uncertain. There are 15 residues in the CDR3. From germline, CDR1 is SGHKS and CDR2 YYEKEE (reference sequence). V was pared by 4 bases and J by 2 bases, with 13 bases between. CDR3: CASSQGKTTGNTIYF. The DNA for the CDR3 is TGTGCCAGCAGCCAAGGGAAGACCACTGGAAACACCATATATTTT.

CDR3 nucleotide sequence: TGTGCCAGTAGGGGGGCCGCTAACTATGGCTACACCTTC. Translation gives CASRGAANYGYTF. V usage is TRBV19 and J usage is TRBJ1-2, with D possibly TRBD1 on 6 matching bases. Germline assignment: CDR1 LNHDA and CDR2 SQIVND (reference sequence). Trimming cost V 6 bases and J 0 bases, with 8 bases left between them. The CDR3 consists of 13 residues. The whole variable domain, remainder taken from reference TRBV19 and TRBJ1-2, is DGGITQSPKYLFRKEGQNVTLSCEQNLNHDAMYWYRQDPGQGLRLIYYSQIVNDFQKGDIAEGYSVSREKKESFPLTVTSAQKNPTAFYLCASRGAANYGYTFGSGTRLTVV.

This clone was seen just once. The V and J genes are TRBV19 and TRBJ1-1, with TRBD1 as a possible D gene (5 bases). CDR1 LNHDA and CDR2 SQIVND come from the germline V gene (reference sequence). Trimming removed 5 bases from V and 5 bases from J, with 15 bases in between. This CDR3 spans 14 amino acids. DNA for the CDR3: TGTGCCAGTAGTCCAACAGGAGAGCGGACTGAAGCTTTCTTT. Protein sequence: CASSPTGERTEAFF.

This clone was counted between two and nine times. The rearrangement joins TRBV2 to TRBJ1-2; D gene ambiguous. CDR1 SNHLY and CDR2 FYNNEI come from the germline V gene. V was trimmed by 3 bases and J by 3 bases, leaving 11 bases between them. The CDR3 extends over 14 amino acids. CDR3 region: CASSEATRDYGYTF. The CDR3 DNA is TGTGCCAGCAGTGAGGCCACTCGCGACTATGGCTACACCTTC.